These T cell receptor beta chains were read from a single sample in a study of shared clonotypes between healthy human individuals. Clones were read by immunoSEQ multiplex PCR, and TCRdb kept only the in-frame ones, dropping some. The repertoire consists of 2 million to 2.5 million clones, with more than 90% occurring once and the leading ten covering roughly 0.13%. The material sequenced was naive CD4+ T cells sorted from blood. The receptors were sampled from a man younger than 35 in good health. The CDR3 runs from the conserved cysteine through the conserved F or W. D genes are given only for firm matches. Part of the rows lack a size; the others show once, few, many or a class for expanded clones.

clone_size d_call j_call v_call cdr3_nt cdr3_aa
. . TRBJ2-7 TRBV2 TGTGCCAGCAGTGGCGGGTCCTCCTACGAGCAGTACTTC CASSGGSSYEQYF
. . TRBJ1-3 TRBV7-6 TGTGCCAGCAGCACCTATCTGGGGTTCTCCCCCGGAAACACCATATATTTT CASSTYLGFSPGNTIYF
. . TRBJ2-7 TRBV6-1 TGTGCCAGCAGTGTACAGATCCCAACCTACGAGCAGTACTTC CASSVQIPTYEQYF
. . TRBJ1-5 TRBV18 TGTGCCAGCTCACCGGGGGCCAATGTACAGCAGCCCCAGCATTTT CASSPGANVQQPQHF
. TRBD2 TRBJ2-4 TRBV10-3 TGTGCCATCAGCAATAGCGGGGGAGATGGCAGCATTCAGTACTTC CAISNSGGDGSIQYF
. TRBD1 TRBJ1-6 TRBV6-5 TGTGCCAGCAGTTCGGCCTCGGGACAGTATAATTCACCCCTCCACTTT CASSSASGQYNSPLHF
. . TRBJ1-2 TRBV11-1 TGTGCCAGCAGCTTCAGGCAGGGCGCCTATGGCTACACCTTC CASSFRQGAYGYTF
. TRBD2 TRBJ2-7 TRBV10-3 TGTGCCATCAGTGAGGTTTCCGGGACTAGCGGTTATGACGAGCAGTACTTC CAISEVSGTSGYDEQYF
once . TRBJ1-5 TRBV5-8 TGTGCCAGCAGCCGACTTGGCAATCAGCCCCAGCATTTT CASSRLGNQPQHF
. . TRBJ1-2 TRBV6-1 TGTGCCAGCAGTTCGACAGGAGGGGGCTACACCTTC CASSSTGGGYTF
once . TRBJ2-2 TRBV18 TGTGCCAGCTCACCACCTACAAGCGGGGAGCTGTTTTTT CASSPPTSGELFF
. . TRBJ2-2 TRBV5-1 TGCGCCAGCAGCCCGACAGTAACCGGGGAGCTGTTTTTT CASSPTVTGELFF
. . TRBJ1-5 TRBV28 TGTGCCAGCAGTTTTATCAATCAGCCCCAGCATTTT CASSFINQPQHF
. . TRBJ2-1 TRBV10-3 TGTGCCATCTCAATTGAGGCCGGGTCATACAATGAGCAGTTCTTC CAISIEAGSYNEQFF
. TRBD2 TRBJ2-2 TRBV19 TGTGCCAGTCGGGGGGTGGCGAACACCGGGGAGCTGTTTTTT CASRGVANTGELFF
. . TRBJ2-4 TRBV5-4 TGTGCCAGCAGCTTGTGGGCAGAAGAAAACATTCAGTACTTC CASSLWAEENIQYF
once . TRBJ1-5 TRBV5-1 TGCGCCAGCAGTCCGGACGGTCTCAGGAGCAATCAGCCCCAGCATTTT CASSPDGLRSNQPQHF
. TRBD1 TRBJ2-5 TRBV6-1 TGTGCCAGCAGTGACGTGGGACAGGGACGAGAGACCCAGTACTTC CASSDVGQGRETQYF
. . TRBJ2-1 TRBV7-8 TGTGCCAGCAGCGCCAGACAGACCAACTACAATGAGCAGTTCTTC CASSARQTNYNEQFF
. . TRBJ2-4 TRBV18 TGTGCCAGCTCACCAATCATGGGTGACATTCAGTACTTC CASSPIMGDIQYF
. TRBD2 TRBJ2-1 TRBV5-4 TGTGCCAGCAGCCCCGGACTAGCGGGGGGTGGTGAGCAGTTCTTC CASSPGLAGGGEQFF
. TRBD2 TRBJ2-7 TRBV28 TGTGCCAGCAGTTTAGGGAGGGCGGGCTCCTACGAGCAGTACTTC CASSLGRAGSYEQYF
once . TRBJ2-6 TRBV7-9 TGTGCCAGCAGCTTCCGCACAACGGGGTCTGGGGCCAACGTCCTGACTTTC CASSFRTTGSGANVLTF
. . TRBJ1-2 TRBV10-3 TGTGCCATCAGTGAGTCCGCGGAGGGATCTAACTATGGCTACACCTTC CAISESAEGSNYGYTF
. TRBD2 TRBJ2-7 TRBV7-9 TGTGCCAGCAGCCCGCGTACTAGCGGAACCTACGAGCAGTACTTC CASSPRTSGTYEQYF
. TRBD2 TRBJ2-7 TRBV11-2 TGTGCCAGCAGCTTTGGGACTAAAAGCTCCTACGAGCAGTACTTC CASSFGTKSSYEQYF
. TRBD1 TRBJ2-7 TRBV5-4 TGTGCCAGCAGCTTGGCCGGGGACAGTATCTACGAGCAGTACTTC CASSLAGDSIYEQYF
. TRBD1 TRBJ1-6 TRBV5-1 TGCGCCAGCAGCCCCGGACAGGGGGGACCCCTCCACTTT CASSPGQGGPLHF
once . TRBJ1-4 TRBV2 TGTGCCAGCAGTGCAAGGGCAGGTGAAAAACTGTTTTTT CASSARAGEKLFF
. TRBD1 TRBJ1-2 TRBV2 TGTGCCAGCAGTGAGGGGACAGGGCAACTCTATGGCTACACCTTC CASSEGTGQLYGYTF
. . TRBJ1-1 TRBV19 TGTGCCAGTAGTATAGGGGAGCGGATGAACACTGAAGCTTTCTTT CASSIGERMNTEAFF
. . TRBJ2-7 TRBV10-1 TGCGCCAGCAGTGATGGGGTTCCCTACGAGCAGTACTTC CASSDGVPYEQYF
. . TRBJ2-7 TRBV10-3 TGTGCCATCAGCGGAGGGGTCGCCTACGAGCAGTACTTC CAISGGVAYEQYF
. . TRBJ2-3 TRBV5-6 TGTGCCAGCAGCCGTGTCAGGGTGGGTACGCAGTATTTT CASSRVRVGTQYF
. TRBD2 TRBJ2-5 TRBV30 TGTGCCTGGAGTGTCGGTAGCGGGAAGACCCAGTACTTC CAWSVGSGKTQYF
. . TRBJ2-6 TRBV19 TGTGCCAGTAGTATAGACCCCCTCTCTGGGGCCAACGTCCTGACTTTC CASSIDPLSGANVLTF
. TRBD1 TRBJ2-7 TRBV5-1 TGCGCCAGCAGCTTGGGTACAGGGGCCTACGAGCAGTACTTC CASSLGTGAYEQYF
. . TRBJ1-1 TRBV4-1 TGCGCCAGCAGCCAAGATCGTTACAGGGAGAACACTGAAGCTTTCTTT CASSQDRYRENTEAFF
. TRBD2 TRBJ2-7 TRBV10-3 TGTGCCATCAGTGAGAGGGGACTAGCGGGGATCACCTACGAGCAGTACTTC CAISERGLAGITYEQYF
. . TRBJ2-7 TRBV2 TGTGCCAGCAGTGTTGGGGAGAGCTCCTACGAGCAGTACTTC CASSVGESSYEQYF
. TRBD1 TRBJ1-4 TRBV5-4 TGTGCCAGCAGCATCGGACAGGGGGCTAATGAAAAACTGTTTTTT CASSIGQGANEKLFF
. . TRBJ2-5 TRBV30 TGTGCCTGGATGGAGGCAGGGGAGGGCGAGACCCAGTACTTC CAWMEAGEGETQYF
once . TRBJ2-3 TRBV10-3 TGTGCCATCAGTGACAGGGCCCCAGATACGCAGTATTTT CAISDRAPDTQYF
. TRBD2 TRBJ2-2 TRBV6-8 TGTGCCAGCAGTGGGGGGTGGCGGGAGGGATGCACCGGGGAGCTGTTTTTT CASSGGWREGCTGELFF